The 6 T cell receptor beta chains below all came from one sample that was sequenced in a study of B cell selection in AIRE deficiency. Sorting defined conventional CD4 T cells as CD4+CD127+. Measured with immunoSEQ multiplex PCR; TCRdb has only the in-frame clones, and not every one. The table has 21,000 or so clones, 97% seen once; the top ten hold roughly 0.29%. The source material was conventional CD4+ T cells sorted from PBMCs. The receptors here all came from a human donor with AIRE deficiency.

V gene TRBV7-9 combines with J gene TRBJ2-7; D is undetermined. V shed 6 bases and J shed 2 bases, with 8 bases lying between them. The CDR3 extends over 12 amino acids. The V gene's germline CDR1 is SEHNR and CDR2 FQNEAQ (reference sequence). The CDR3 region has the DNA TGTGCCAGCAGTCCAACACCCTACGAGCAGTACTTC. Amino acid sequence: CASSPTPYEQYF.

V gene TRBV2 combines with J gene TRBJ2-3, with D perhaps matching TRBD1 or TRBD2 (5 bases each). The CDR3 has 15 residues. Between the trimmed V and J ends, which lost 6 bases and 9 bases, there was a span of 22 bases. Germline CDR1 is SNHLY and CDR2 is FYNNEI. In DNA, the CDR3 is TGTGCCAGCAGCAAACGGGGCCTACGGGGTGACACGCAGTATTTT. It yields the protein CASSKRGLRGDTQYF.

V and J are TRBV11-2 and TRBJ2-1; unclear D gene. The CDR3 runs 13 residues. Between the trimmed V and J ends, which lost 5 bases and 5 bases, there was a span of 10 bases. The germline CDR1 and CDR2 sequences are SGHAT and FQNNGV. CDR3 in DNA: TGTGCCAGCAGCGTTGGGCTCGACAATGAGCAGTTCTTC. Residues: CASSVGLDNEQFF. Full variable domain (remainder filled in from reference TRBV11-2 and TRBJ2-1): EAGVAQSPRYKIIEKRQSVAFWCNPISGHATLYWYQQILGQGPKLLIQFQNNGVVDDSQLPKDRFSAERLKGVDSTLKIQPAKLEDSAVYLCASSVGLDNEQFFGPGTRLTVL.

The chain joins TRBV28 to TRBJ1-5; TRBD1 aligns across 8 bases. After removal of 6 bases from V and 1 base from J, the junction contained 5 bases not matched to a gene. The CDR3 runs 15 residues. Germline CDR1 and CDR2: MDHEN and SYDVKM. CDR3 nucleotides: TGTGCCAGCAGAATACAGGGGGTGAGCAATCAGCCCCAGCATTTT. Translation gives CASRIQGVSNQPQHF.

The rearrangement links TRBV4-3 to TRBJ2-5; possibly TRBD1 for D (5 bases). The CDR3 consists of 16 residues. Trimming removed 4 bases from V and 5 bases from J, with 20 bases in between. Germline V gene data show CDR1 as LGHNA and CDR2 as YSLEER. CDR3 coding DNA: TGCGCCAGCAGCCCGCACTTCAGGGATTTCGGGGAGACCCAGTACTTC. Residues: CASSPHFRDFGETQYF.

The gene calls are TRBV4-1 and TRBJ1-1; TRBD1 is a possible D gene (6 bases). Germline CDR1 MGHRA, CDR2 YSYEKL. V was pared by 3 bases and J by 1 base, with 12 bases between. This CDR3 is 15 amino acids long. CDR3 nucleotide sequence: TGCGCCAGCAGCCACCCCCGGGACAAGAACACTGAAGCTTTCTTT. Protein product: CASSHPRDKNTEAFF.